Here is one TCR beta chain with its context. Its target is not known. Measured with immunoSEQ multiplex PCR; TCRdb has only the in-frame clones, and not every one. The sample comprises about 120,000 clones, 85% to 90% of which are singletons, and roughly 0.61% rests with the top ten. These data come from a study of a mutant IDH1 vaccine in newly diagnosed glioma. Indicated time point: week 11, during vaccination. Every vaccination contained 300 ug of the mutant IDH1 20-mer peptide and was paired with topical imiquimod. The germline V gene encodes CDR1 LGHNT and CDR2 FRNRAP. With 6 bases removed from V and 3 bases from J, the gap between germline ends came to 7 bases. The CDR3 sequence is 12 residues long.

The chain has TRBV12-5 and TRBJ2-3; D remains ambiguous. This clonotype was obtained from a woman in her forties or fifties with glioma. This material consisted of PBMCs, taken from a glioma patient whose treatment included an IDH1 peptide vaccine. In nucleotides, the CDR3 is TGTGCTAGTGGCCGTGGGACAGATACGCAGTATTTT. It is translated as CASGRGTDTQYF.